These 29 T cell receptor beta chains originate from one sample sequenced in a study of T cells in narcolepsy. TCRdb keeps only in-frame clones here, not all; method: immunoSEQ multiplex PCR. The table has approximately 32,000 clones, approximately 86% seen once. The sample comprised CD45RA- memory CD4+ T cells from PBMCs. These receptors were collected from a human donor with narcolepsy.

The V and J genes are TRBV6-5 and TRBJ2-1, with D tentatively TRBD2 (5 bases). This CDR3 is 15 amino acids long. V lost 2 bases and J lost 4, with 12 bases in between. The germline CDR1 and CDR2 sequences are MNHEY and SVGAGI. Here the CDR3 DNA reads TGTGCCAGCAGTTACACGAGGCCGGGATACAATGAGCAGTTCTTC. It encodes CASSYTRPGYNEQFF.

The chain links TRBV7-8 to TRBJ2-2; 12 nucleotides match TRBD2. The V segment lost 5 bases and the J segment 5 bases; nucleotides outside the gene matches: 12. The CDR3 covers 18 residues. The germline CDR1 and CDR2 sequences are SGHVS and FQNEAQ. CDR3 region: CASSHRLAGEVKTGELFF. In DNA, the CDR3 is TGTGCCAGCAGCCACAGACTAGCGGGAGAAGTTAAGACCGGGGAGCTGTTTTTT. Full variable domain (missing parts from reference TRBV7-8 and TRBJ2-2): GAGVSQSPRYKVAKRGQDVALRCDPISGHVSLFWYQQALGQGPEFLTYFQNEAQLDKSGLPSDRFFAERPEGSVSTLKIQRTQQEDSAVYLCASSHRLAGEVKTGELFFGEGSRLTVL.

The chain uses TRBV12-5 and TRBJ2-1; 11 bases line up with TRBD1. The trim removed 0 bases at V and 10 bases at J, leaving 8 bases unmatched. The germline V gene has CDR1 LGHNT and CDR2 FRNRAP. The CDR3 consists of 16 residues. The DNA for the CDR3 is TGTGCTAGTGGTTTGGTACTCGGACAGGGGGCAGGGGAGCAGTTCTTC. The encoded protein is CASGLVLGQGAGEQFF.

The chain employs TRBV9 and TRBJ1-2; D gene unclear. CDR1 and CDR2 (germline): SGDLS, YYNGEE. V was cut by 0 bases and J by 8 bases, with 14 bases left in between. The CDR3 totals 14 residues. The CDR3 sequence: CASSVAPQSGGYTF. As DNA, the CDR3 is TGTGCCAGCAGCGTAGCCCCCCAATCGGGGGGCTACACCTTC.

The rearrangement uses TRBV13 and TRBJ2-7; D tentatively reads TRBD1 or TRBD2 (6 bases each). CDR1 is PRHDT, CDR2 FYEKMQ, per germline (reference sequence). Trimming removed 6 bases from V and 5 bases from J, with 14 bases in between. The CDR3 length is 13 residues. The CDR3 protein is CASSSPGAHEQYF. CDR3 bases: TGTGCCAGCAGTTCCCCGGGGGCCCACGAGCAGTACTTC.

This clone was found once. The rearrangement links TRBV7-2 to TRBJ2-2; D is perhaps TRBD2 (5 bases). The CDR3 has 14 amino acids. Germline assignment: CDR1 SGHTA and CDR2 FQGNSA. The germline V and J ends were trimmed by 5 bases and 4 bases, with 11 bases remaining between them. The CDR3 here is CASSPRTLTGELFF. DNA of the CDR3: TGTGCCAGCAGCCCCCGGACTCTCACCGGGGAGCTGTTTTTT.

About this clone itself: A read error may account for a junction end that differs from germline. V is TRBV19 and J is TRBJ2-5; TRBD2 is a possible D gene (6 bases). This CDR3 has 13 residues. Germline V lookup: CDR1 LNHDA, CDR2 SQIVND (reference sequence). In nucleotides, the CDR3 is TGTGCCAGTAGTATCGACGGGGGAGAGACCCGGTACTTC. Residues: CASSIDGGETRYF.

This rearrangement joins TRBV18 to TRBJ1-2; no definite D call. The CDR3 has 15 amino acids. CDR1 and CDR2 from the germline V gene are KGHSH and LQKENI. The V end was cut by 2 bases, the J end by 5 bases, with 15 bases between. CDR3: CASSPIPLPDYGYTF. The CDR3 DNA is TGTGCCAGCTCACCAATTCCTCTACCGGATTATGGCTACACCTTC. Full variable domain (remainder filled in from reference TRBV18 and TRBJ1-2): NAGVMQNPRHLVRRRGQEARLRCSPMKGHSHVYWYRQLPEEGLKFMVYLQKENIIDESGMPKERFSAEFPKEGPSILRIQQVVRGDSAAYFCASSPIPLPDYGYTFGSGTRLTVV.

The chain combines TRBV28 with TRBJ1-2; perhaps TRBD1 as D (5 bases). The CDR3 is 15 amino acids. V lost 6 bases, J lost 2 bases, and 16 bases lay in between. CDR1 and CDR2 (germline): MDHEN, SYDVKM. The CDR3 nucleotides are TGTGCCAGCAGCCAGTGGACATACCAAAACTATGGCTACACCTTC. As protein: CASSQWTYQNYGYTF.

Notes on this clone: Other DNA sequences from this sample encode an identical CDR3 as well. The V call is TRBV27, the J call TRBJ2-5, with 7 bases that match TRBD1. Germline V gives CDR1 MNHEY, CDR2 SMNVEV (reference sequence). The CDR3 spans 13 residues. Losses at the gene ends were 6 bases for V and 4 bases for J; bases not matched to a gene: 5. The CDR3 sequence is CASSPGTAETQYF. For the CDR3, the DNA is TGTGCCAGCAGCCCCGGGACAGCAGAGACCCAGTACTTC.

The chain carries TRBV30 and TRBJ2-7; 10 bases fit TRBD1. The length of the CDR3 is 15 residues. Germline loops: CDR1 GTSNPN, CDR2 SVGIG (reference sequence). Trimming at V came to 3 bases and at J to 5 bases, leaving 10 bases not matched to a gene. CDR3 DNA: TGTGCCTGGAGAAGATGGACAGGGGGAAAGGACGAGCAGTACTTC. Protein: CAWRRWTGGKDEQYF.

The genes are TRBV4-2 and TRBJ2-5, with unresolved D. The germline V gene encodes CDR1 LGHNA and CDR2 YNFKEQ. V was clipped by 0 bases and J by 7 bases, with 6 bases between them. This CDR3 contains 12 residues. CDR3 coding DNA: TGTGCCAGCAGCCAAGAGGTCGGGACCCAGTACTTC. Its translation: CASSQEVGTQYF.

The rearrangement joins TRBV20-1 to TRBJ2-7, with D perhaps given as TRBD1 or TRBD2 (6 bases each). The CDR3 extends over 11 amino acids. In germline, CDR1 is DFQATT, CDR2 SNEGSKA (reference sequence). Trimming removed 6 bases at V and 4 bases at J, with 10 bases between. The DNA of the CDR3 is TGCAGTGCAGTAGGGGGGTACGAGCAGTACTTC. This sequence encodes CSAVGGYEQYF.

The V gene is TRBV7-3, the J gene TRBJ2-5; D is possibly TRBD1 (6 bases). The CDR3 spans 13 residues. Trimming took 6 bases from V and 5 from J, leaving 13 bases between them. Germline CDR1 reads SGHTA; CDR2 reads FQGTGA. The CDR3 region is CASSLNRAETQYF. Here the CDR3 DNA reads TGTGCCAGCAGTCTAAACAGGGCCGAGACCCAGTACTTC.

This chain joins TRBV7-2 and TRBJ2-1; no firm D call. CDR3 length: 12 amino acids. Germline V CDR1 and CDR2: SGHTA, FQGNSA. V lost 4 bases to trimming and J lost 0 bases, with 1 base between them. CDR3 in amino acids: CASSYSYNEQFF. The CDR3, as DNA: TGTGCCAGCAGCTACTCCTACAATGAGCAGTTCTTC.

V usage is TRBV19 and J usage is TRBJ1-3, with a weak D call TRBD1 (5 bases). The CDR3 covers 17 residues. The ends were cut back, 6 bases at V and 3 bases at J, with 21 bases in the middle. CDR1 and CDR2 from the germline V gene are LNHDA and SQIVND (reference sequence). CDR3 residues: CASRTPRVSAGGNTIYF. The CDR3 DNA sequence: TGTGCCAGTAGAACCCCCAGGGTTTCGGCAGGTGGAAACACCATATATTTT. The whole variable domain, remainder taken from reference TRBV19 and TRBJ1-3, is DGGITQSPKYLFRKEGQNVTLSCEQNLNHDAMYWYRQDPGQGLRLIYYSQIVNDFQKGDIAEGYSVSREKKESFPLTVTSAQKNPTAFYLCASRTPRVSAGGNTIYFGEGSWLTVV.

The chain recombines TRBV2 with TRBJ2-2; a weak D match, TRBD1 (5 bases). The ends were cut back, 6 bases at V and 2 bases at J, with 13 bases in the middle. The CDR3 contains 15 residues. Germline CDR1 is SNHLY and CDR2 is FYNNEI. CDR3 DNA: TGTGCCAGCAGCTTGACAGTCCAAAACACCGGGGAGCTGTTTTTT. Its protein is CASSLTVQNTGELFF.

The table lists this clone with a count of one. The J gene is TRBJ1-2, the V gene TRBV5-1; possible D gene TRBD1, 6 bases. Germline CDR1 reads SGHRS; CDR2 reads YFSETQ. V gave up 4 bases and J gave up 7 bases, with 20 bases separating them. The CDR3 totals 15 residues. The CDR3 DNA is TGCGCCAGCAGCCCTCGAGGGGGGCGCGAATCTGGCTACACCTTC. Protein sequence: CASSPRGGRESGYTF.

This rearrangement joins TRBV4-3 to TRBJ2-5; D remains unclear. The CDR3 runs to 13 residues. Germline V CDR1 and CDR2: LGHNA, YSLEER. V was shortened by 1 base and J by 5 bases, with 8 bases between the two germline ends. Written as DNA, the CDR3 is TGCGCCAGCAGCCAAGGGGTTTGGGAGACCCAGTACTTC. Its protein is CASSQGVWETQYF.

The V gene is TRBV6-5, the J gene TRBJ2-7; D possibly corresponds to TRBD1 (6 bases). V lost 6 bases, J lost 1 base, and 7 bases lay in between. Germline assignment: CDR1 MNHEY and CDR2 SVGAGI. The CDR3 is 12 residues long. The CDR3: CASRGQSYEQYF. CDR3 in DNA: TGTGCCAGCAGAGGACAGTCCTACGAGCAGTACTTC.

This chain uses TRBV7-2 with TRBJ1-2, with TRBD1 as a possible D gene (5 bases). There are 13 residues in the CDR3. Germline lookup yields CDR1 SGHTA and CDR2 FQGNSA. Between the trimmed V and J ends, which lost 5 bases and 8 bases, there was a span of 15 bases. The DNA for the CDR3 is TGTGCCAGCAGCAGTCAGGGCAGTGACGGCTACACCTTC. Its translation: CASSSQGSDGYTF.

This clone was seen more than once but under ten times. The gene calls are TRBV6-1 and TRBJ1-2, with D maybe TRBD1 (6 bases). Per germline, CDR1 MNHNS and CDR2 SASEGT. CDR3 length: 13 residues. V was clipped by 5 bases and J by 3 bases, with 10 bases between them. CDR3 nucleotide sequence: TGTGCCAGCAGTAGACAGGAAGACTATGGCTACACCTTC. It yields the protein CASSRQEDYGYTF.

The chain employs TRBV5-5 and TRBJ2-7; 8 bases align to TRBD2. This CDR3 comprises 14 residues. Germline-derived CDR1 and CDR2 are SGHKS and YYEKEE (reference sequence). The trim removed 5 bases at V and 0 bases at J, leaving 4 bases unmatched. The CDR3 loop is CASRLGTSSYEQYF. Here the CDR3 DNA reads TGTGCCAGCAGATTAGGGACTAGCTCCTACGAGCAGTACTTC.

The V and J genes are TRBV28 and TRBJ1-2; unclear D gene. Germline-derived CDR1 and CDR2 are MDHEN and SYDVKM. The CDR3 is 16 residues long. The V and J ends lost 6 bases and 3 bases respectively, with 20 bases between them. CDR3 sequence reads: CASRPSFGRTHYGYTF. Here the CDR3 DNA reads TGTGCCAGCAGACCTTCCTTCGGACGGACCCACTATGGCTACACCTTC.

The rearrangement joins TRBV19 to TRBJ2-1; 10 positions agree with TRBD2. The CDR3 extends over 15 amino acids. CDR1 and CDR2 (germline): LNHDA, SQIVND (reference sequence). Losses at the gene ends were 3 bases for V and 4 bases for J; bases not matched to a gene: 3. The CDR3 coding sequence is TGTGCCAGTAGTATCAAGCGGGGGGGATACAATGAGCAGTTCTTC. It yields the protein CASSIKRGGYNEQFF. Drawing the rest from reference TRBV19 and TRBJ2-1, the complete variable domain is DGGITQSPKYLFRKEGQNVTLSCEQNLNHDAMYWYRQDPGQGLRLIYYSQIVNDFQKGDIAEGYSVSREKKESFPLTVTSAQKNPTAFYLCASSIKRGGYNEQFFGPGTRLTVL.

This sequence joins TRBV5-4 and TRBJ2-7; 8 nucleotides agree with TRBD2. The CDR3 covers 14 residues. Per germline, CDR1 SGHNT and CDR2 YYREEE (reference sequence). J gave up 6 bases and V 1 base, and 6 bases lay outside the gene matches. Here the CDR3 reads CASSLTGGAREQYF. The CDR3 DNA is TGTGCCAGCAGCTTGACCGGGGGGGCCCGCGAGCAGTACTTC. The variable domain in full, completed from reference TRBV5-4 and TRBJ2-7, reads ETGVTQSPTHLIKTRGQQVTLRCSSQSGHNTVSWYQQALGQGPQFIFQYYREEENGRGNFPPRFSGLQFPNYSSELNVNALELDDSALYLCASSLTGGAREQYFGPGTRLTVT.

The J gene is TRBJ1-2, the V gene TRBV6-5, with 9 bases lining up with TRBD1. Germline trimming cut 6 bases from V and 2 bases from J; bases unmatched to any gene: 7. The CDR3 sequence is 15 residues long. Germline lookup yields CDR1 MNHEY and CDR2 SVGAGI. The CDR3: CASRGRDRANYGYTF. DNA of the CDR3: TGTGCCAGCAGGGGAAGGGACAGGGCAAACTATGGCTACACCTTC.

V usage is TRBV4-2 and J usage is TRBJ2-3; 9 positions match TRBD2. Germline V gene sequence: CDR1 LGHNA, CDR2 YNFKEQ. V lost 5 bases to trimming and J lost 0 bases; unmatched junction nucleotides: 6. The CDR3 has 16 residues. In DNA, the CDR3 is TGTGCCAGCAGCTCCCGACTAGCGGTGAGCACAGATACGCAGTATTTT. As protein: CASSSRLAVSTDTQYF.

The genes are TRBV4-3 and TRBJ2-5, with TRBD2 identical over 7 bases. V was pared by 0 bases and J by 4 bases, with 8 bases of the junction left unmatched. Germline CDR1 LGHNA, CDR2 YSLEER. This CDR3 spans 16 amino acids. This CDR3 is CASSQEAASGGETQYF. The CDR3 nucleotides are TGCGCCAGCAGCCAAGAGGCGGCTAGCGGCGGAGAGACCCAGTACTTC.